Described below is a single TCR beta chain sequence and its context. Its antigen is unknown. Assay used: immunoSEQ multiplex PCR; TCRdb lists only in-frame clones, some missing. This repertoire shows 150,000 to 200,000 clones, 90% to 95% found once; its top ten account for roughly 9.2%. The data stem from a study of T cell responses to AZD1222 COVID-19 vaccine. Study-level information: Second-dose intervals near 4 or 12 weeks were combined. Notes on the study in general: With dominance at 160-218 and 743-854, vaccine-associated CD4 TCRs spanned spike. The donor group comprised mostly white British people and more females; the analysis possibly underestimated clonal diversity.

Losses at the gene ends were 7 bases for V and 0 bases for J; bases not matched to a gene: 3. In germline, CDR1 is KGHDR, CDR2 SFDVKD. This CDR3 contains 14 residues. The sequence came from an adult in good health. The V call is TRBV24-1, the J call TRBJ2-7, with TRBD1 identical over 9 bases. Specimen: peripheral blood, collected on day 0 of AZD1222 vaccination. In DNA form, the CDR3 reads TGTGCCACCAGGAGACAGGGGGACTCCTACGAGCAGTACTTC. This gives the protein CATRRQGDSYEQYF.